Listed here are 7 T cell receptor beta chains from one sample, sequenced in a study of molecular identifiers for immune sequencing clone quantification. Each CDR3 protein gets one entry after TCRdb re-called the PCR reads with MiXCR. In the table there are 550,000 to 750,000 distinct CDR3 sequences, around 20% of which are singletons. Sequencing was carried out using naive CD8+ T cells from blood, with Jurkat cell RNA spiked in. Subset noted: FACS-sorted CD8+CD4-CCR7+CD45RA+ naive T cells. These receptors were collected from a human donor in good health. Some libraries in this study had Jurkat cell RNA spiked in.

This clonotype was seen only a few times. V usage is TRBV11-2 and J usage is TRBJ2-7; D gene ambiguous. The CDR3 is 16 residues long. CDR1 is SGHAT, CDR2 FQNNGV, per germline. The ends were cut back, 4 bases at V and 2 bases at J, with 18 bases in the middle. This CDR3 is CASSSPLGQSAYEQYF. Here the CDR3 DNA reads TGTGCCAGCAGCTCCCCCCTCGGGCAGAGCGCCTACGAGCAGTACTTC.

To note about this clonotype: At one end, the junction sequence differs from germline, possibly due to a read error. The chain carries TRBV7-7 and TRBJ1-2, with D possibly matching TRBD1 (5 bases). The germline CDR1 and CDR2 sequences are SSHAT and FNYEAQ (reference sequence). The CDR3 spans 14 residues. In DNA, the CDR3 is TGTGCTAGCAGCGAGATGACAGCAACAGATGGCTACACCTTC. Protein product: CASSEMTATDGYTF.

There are many counts of this clonotype. The chain recombines TRBV2 with TRBJ2-5; TRBD2 matches 10 bases. Germline V gene lookup returns CDR1 SNHLY and CDR2 FYNNEI. V dropped 0 bases and J dropped 5; count of bases not matched to a gene: 6. This CDR3 region has 16 residues. CDR3 nucleotides: TGTGCCAGCAGTGAAGCGCTTGCGACTAGCGGGGAGACCCAGTACTTC. Its translation: CASSEALATSGETQYF.

This clonotype was observed at least ten times. The V and J genes are TRBV13 and TRBJ2-7; 9 bases match TRBD2. Germline V gene data show CDR1 as PRHDT and CDR2 as FYEKMQ (reference sequence). This CDR3 contains 13 residues. V dropped 5 bases and J dropped 6; count of bases not matched to a gene: 5. CDR3 region: CASSRGGAREQYF. CDR3 nucleotide sequence: TGTGCCAGCAGCCGCGGGGGGGCCCGCGAGCAGTACTTC.

In this sample, this clonotype turned up many times. The chain's CDR3 is CASSPYRGGFEAFF. The CDR3 nucleotides read TGTGCCAGCAGTCCCTACAGGGGGGGTTTTGAAGCTTTCTTT. This rearrangement joins TRBV28 to TRBJ1-1; TRBD1 agrees at 8 bases. This CDR3 is 14 amino acids long. V trimming: 5 bases; J trimming: 7 bases; junction bases outside the gene matches: 9. CDR1 is MDHEN, CDR2 SYDVKM, per germline.

This clonotype was detected a few times. J is TRBJ2-3 and V is TRBV7-9; 14 bases match TRBD2. Trimming took 6 bases from V and 8 from J; bases not matched to a gene: 10. Germline V lookup: CDR1 SEHNR, CDR2 FQNEAQ (reference sequence). The length of the CDR3 is 16 residues. This CDR3 reads CASRGTSGRKSVTQYF. DNA for the CDR3: TGTGCCAGCAGGGGGACTAGCGGGAGAAAATCGGTTACGCAGTATTTT.

As regards this clonotype: A much larger clone is a single base away; this may be a read error. The chain combines TRBV4-3 with TRBJ1-2; D not resolved. Germline V CDR1 and CDR2: LGHNA, YSLEER. This CDR3 region has 13 residues. CDR3 DNA: TGCGCCAGCAGCCAAGATCTGGCCTATGGCTACGCCTTC. It yields the protein CASSQDLAYGYAF.